These 31 T cell receptor beta chains came from one sample sequenced in a study of identical twins. TCRdb passed the 5' RACE reads through MiXCR, listing each CDR3 protein once. The sample lists around 490,000 distinct CDR3 sequences; roughly an eighth were seen once. This sample also belongs to another study, concerning yellow fever vaccine responses in identical twins.

The specimen was CD4+ T cells sorted from blood. Source of these receptors: a woman aged 18-35 years in good health.

The sample holds a few counts of this clonotype. The V and J genes are TRBV29-1 and TRBJ2-3, with D possibly matching TRBD2 (7 bases). V lost 5 bases to trimming and J lost 2 bases, with 14 bases between them. CDR1 is SQVTM and CDR2 is ANQGSEA in the germline V gene. The CDR3 extends over 14 amino acids. The CDR3 bases are TGCAGCGTTTGGGGGGGCGGGTACACAGATACGCAGTATTTT. Protein: CSVWGGGYTDTQYF.

The gene calls are TRBV27 and TRBJ2-2, with a weak D call TRBD2 (5 bases). Germline V CDR1 and CDR2: MNHEY, SMNVEV (reference sequence). Deletions cut 8 bases from V and 4 bases from J, with 17 bases between. The CDR3 is made up of 15 amino acids. CDR3 sequence (DNA): TGTGCCAGCGGTAAAGTAACGGCGGGCACCGGGGAGCTGTTTTTT. Residues: CASGKVTAGTGELFF.

CDR3 DNA: TGTGCCAGCAGCGGACACGGACAGTACAATGAGCAGTTCTTC. Protein: CASSGHGQYNEQFF. The chain links TRBV11-2 to TRBJ2-1; weak D call: TRBD1 (6 bases). The CDR3 loop spans 14 amino acids. The ends were cut back, 5 bases at V and 4 bases at J, with 12 bases in the middle. Germline V CDR1 and CDR2: SGHAT, FQNNGV.

This clonotype was counted a few times. V usage is TRBV7-2 and J usage is TRBJ2-3; 8 bases are a match to TRBD2. The CDR3 consists of 15 residues. With 5 bases clipped from V and 6 bases from J, the junction kept 10 bases outside the gene matches. CDR1 and CDR2 (germline): SGHTA, FQGNSA. CDR3 protein: CASSAGGAGLDTQYF. For the CDR3, the DNA is TGTGCCAGCAGCGCCGGGGGGGCGGGATTGGATACGCAGTATTTT.

The chain joins TRBV29-1 to TRBJ1-5; 9 positions match TRBD1. The germline V gene encodes CDR1 SQVTM and CDR2 ANQGSEA. The CDR3 covers 11 residues. Losses at the gene ends were 4 bases for V and 11 bases for J; bases not matched to a gene: 3. CDR3 coding DNA: TGCAGCGTTGGACAGGGGGGATCCCAGCATTTT. It specifies CSVGQGGSQHF.

V usage is TRBV12-5 and J usage is TRBJ2-1, with D possibly being TRBD2 (5 bases). Trimming shortened V by 7 bases and J by 6 bases, and 13 bases separated the two germline ends. CDR3 length: 13 amino acids. The germline CDR1 and CDR2 sequences are LGHNT and FRNRAP. CDR3 sequence (DNA): TGTGCTAGTGCCAGGACTGAAGGCAATGAGCAGTTCTTC. It yields the protein CASARTEGNEQFF.

The chain has TRBV7-2 and TRBJ1-3; D remains ambiguous. Germline values: CDR1 SGHTA, CDR2 FQGNSA. This CDR3 is 15 amino acids long. V dropped 1 base and J dropped 0 bases, with 7 bases sitting between them. The CDR3 protein is CASSLETSSGNTIYF. The CDR3 DNA reads as TGTGCCAGCAGCTTAGAAACGAGCTCTGGAAACACCATATATTTT.

J is TRBJ2-2 and V is TRBV27; maybe TRBD2 (6 bases). CDR3 size: 16 residues. V dropped 6 bases and J dropped 5 bases, with 19 bases sitting between them. Germline CDR1 MNHEY, CDR2 SMNVEV (reference sequence). For the CDR3, the DNA is TGTGCCAGCAGCTTCTCGGGAGTTACTCTTACCGGGGAGCTGTTTTTT. Protein product: CASSFSGVTLTGELFF.

The chain links TRBV29-1 to TRBJ1-2; 8 nucleotides agree with TRBD1. CDR3 length: 17 residues. J gave up 0 bases and V 6 bases, and 15 bases lay outside the gene matches. Germline V gene sequence: CDR1 SQVTM, CDR2 ANQGSEA. The CDR3 sequence: CSVVTGQGSFANYGYTF. The CDR3 nucleotides are TGCAGCGTAGTTACCGGACAGGGAAGTTTTGCTAACTATGGCTACACCTTC.

The chain combines TRBV6-1 with TRBJ2-1; 8 bases fit TRBD2. Germline loops: CDR1 MNHNS, CDR2 SASEGT. The CDR3 sequence is 16 residues long. Trimming removed 6 bases from V and 2 bases from J; junction bases left unmatched: 9. CDR3 loop: CASSRSSGPTYNEQFF. Here the CDR3 DNA reads TGTGCCAGCAGCAGATCTAGCGGGCCTACCTACAATGAGCAGTTCTTC.

This clonotype was found many times. This chain uses TRBV5-1 with TRBJ2-1, with D possibly matching TRBD2 (7 bases). This CDR3 region has 19 residues. Trimming took off 0 bases at V and 0 bases at J, with 19 bases between the two ends. Germline V gene sequence: CDR1 SGHRS, CDR2 YFSETQ. CDR3 nucleotides: TGCGCCAGCAGCTTGGCCGGGGGGCAGGTCTTTTTCTCCTACAATGAGCAGTTCTTC. It encodes CASSLAGGQVFFSYNEQFF.

This clonotype was counted between two and nine times. The chain is built from TRBV4-3 and TRBJ2-7; D is perhaps TRBD2 (6 bases). Germline loops: CDR1 LGHNA, CDR2 YSLEER. V gave up 0 bases and J gave up 7 bases, with 16 bases separating them. The CDR3 spans 15 residues. The DNA of the CDR3 is TGCGCCAGCAGCCAAGATAGGAGGGACCTTCGGGAGCAGTACTTC. Amino acids: CASSQDRRDLREQYF.

This chain links TRBV28 with TRBJ2-2, with 11 bases matching TRBD1. In germline, CDR1 is MDHEN, CDR2 SYDVKM. The V segment lost 3 bases and the J segment 4 bases; nucleotides outside the gene matches: 4. CDR3 size: 16 residues. CDR3 sequence: CASSFVDRGLTGELFF. The CDR3 DNA is TGTGCCAGCAGTTTTGTGGACAGGGGGCTCACCGGGGAGCTGTTTTTT.

This clonotype has just a few counts. The rearrangement uses TRBV7-3 and TRBJ2-2, with D possibly being TRBD2 (5 bases). The CDR3 loop spans 15 amino acids. Germline CDR1 is SGHTA and CDR2 is FQGTGA. Trimming took off 5 bases at V and 5 bases at J, with 15 bases between the two ends. The CDR3, as DNA: TGTGCCAGCAGCGCCAGGACTGGGTGGACCGGGGAGCTGTTTTTT. Its translation is CASSARTGWTGELFF.

This clonotype was found many times. The chain employs TRBV29-1 and TRBJ2-7, with D perhaps matching TRBD2 (5 bases). The CDR3 sequence is 12 residues long. Trimming cost V 6 bases and J 1 base, with 10 bases left between them. Germline CDR1 reads SQVTM; CDR2 reads ANQGSEA. This CDR3 is CSVNRGSYEQYF. CDR3 sequence (DNA): TGCAGCGTCAACCGGGGATCCTACGAGCAGTACTTC.

Many counts were recorded for this clonotype. This chain uses TRBV5-1 with TRBJ2-5; D not certain. Trimming stripped 1 base from V and 5 bases from J, with 6 bases between. Germline V gives CDR1 SGHRS, CDR2 YFSETQ. The CDR3 spans 12 residues. The CDR3 here is CASSLKWETQYF. In nucleotides, the CDR3 is TGCGCCAGCAGCTTGAAGTGGGAGACCCAGTACTTC.

In this sample, this clonotype turned up many times. The gene calls are TRBV5-1 and TRBJ2-2, with D uncertain. This CDR3 is 14 amino acids long. Germline lookup yields CDR1 SGHRS and CDR2 YFSETQ. Trimming stripped 0 bases from V and 6 bases from J, with 9 bases between. The CDR3 region is CASSLGLLAGELFF. The CDR3 DNA reads TGCGCCAGCAGCTTGGGATTGCTAGCCGGGGAGCTGTTTTTT.

The chain is built from TRBV7-9 and TRBJ2-7; TRBD1 or TRBD2 may be the D gene (5 bases each). The CDR3 contains 12 residues. Germline V lookup: CDR1 SEHNR, CDR2 FQNEAQ (reference sequence). Trimming left V 2 bases short and J 13 bases short, with 15 bases between. The CDR3: CASSLSSGTVYF. DNA of the CDR3: TGTGCCAGCAGCTTATCTTCCGGGACGGTTTACTTC. Supplemented by reference TRBV7-9 and TRBJ2-7, the full variable domain reads DTGVSQNPRHKITKRGQNVTFRCDPISEHNRLYWYRQTLGQGPEFLTYFQNEAQLEKSRLLSDRFSAERPKGSFSTLEIQRTEQGDSAMYLCASSLSSGTVYFGPGTRLTVT.

The J gene is TRBJ2-7, the V gene TRBV7-2, with 7 nucleotides matching TRBD2. This CDR3 comprises 16 residues. Germline lookup yields CDR1 SGHTA and CDR2 FQGNSA. V gave up 2 bases and J gave up 4 bases; unmatched junction bases: 11. DNA for the CDR3: TGTGCCAGCAGCTTATTCCCGACTAGCACCATATACGAGCAGTACTTC. Protein product: CASSLFPTSTIYEQYF.

This clonotype appeared a few times. This chain links TRBV28 with TRBJ2-6, with 12 positions matching TRBD1. V dropped 6 bases and J dropped 2; count of bases not matched to a gene: 2. Germline CDR1 reads MDHEN; CDR2 reads SYDVKM. The CDR3 is 16 residues long. The CDR3 loop is CASRGQGATGANVLTF. Here the CDR3 DNA reads TGTGCCAGCAGGGGACAGGGGGCAACTGGGGCCAACGTCCTGACTTTC.

V and J are TRBV12-3 or TRBV12-4 and TRBJ2-7; TRBD2 might be the D (6 bases). This CDR3 has 16 residues. Trimming pared 1 base from V and 5 bases from J, leaving 18 bases between. CDR3: CASSLEVSGVGNEQYF. The CDR3 nucleotides are TGTGCCAGCAGTTTAGAAGTTAGCGGAGTAGGAAACGAGCAGTACTTC.

This clonotype turned up a few times. The chain recombines TRBV21-1 with TRBJ2-7; the D call in the table, TRBD1, was not verified against the DNA. TRBV21-1 is a documented pseudogene. The CDR3 contains 15 residues. Here the CDR3 DNA reads TGTGCCAGCAGCAAAGAAGCGACAGGGGGCGATGAGCAGTACTTC. Translating it yields CASSKEATGGDEQYF.

The genes are TRBV20-1 and TRBJ2-3, with 8 bases identical to TRBD2. The CDR3 is 15 amino acids. J was trimmed by 10 bases and V by 2 bases; bases with no gene match: 14. Per the germline V gene, CDR1 is DFQATT and CDR2 is SNEGSKA (reference sequence). The DNA of the CDR3 is TGCAGTGCTAGACTCTTATCGGGGGGGATCTCTGCGCAGTATTTT. Residues: CSARLLSGGISAQYF.

This clonotype was observed a few times. The V gene is TRBV5-5, the J gene TRBJ2-2, with D unclear. CDR1 is SGHKS, CDR2 YYEKEE, per germline (reference sequence). Trimming removed 1 base from V and 1 base from J, with 8 bases in between. The CDR3 is 15 residues long. This CDR3 reads CASSLITKNTGELFF. CDR3 nucleotide sequence: TGTGCCAGCAGCTTGATTACAAAGAACACCGGGGAGCTGTTTTTT.

The chain recombines TRBV20-1 with TRBJ2-5; D ambiguous. Per germline, CDR1 DFQATT and CDR2 SNEGSKA (reference sequence). This CDR3 spans 11 amino acids. With 6 bases removed from V and 5 bases from J, the gap between germline ends came to 10 bases. The CDR3 DNA reads TGCAGTGCGACCATTGGTGAGACCCAGTACTTC. Translating it yields CSATIGETQYF.

This clonotype has a handful of counts. CDR3 sequence: CASSYSRLRLAPTYEQYF. In DNA form, the CDR3 reads TGTGCCAGCAGTTACTCGAGGCTTCGGCTAGCGCCAACCTACGAGCAGTACTTC. The chain is built from TRBV6-2 or TRBV6-3 and TRBJ2-7, with a weak D call TRBD2 (6 bases). Germline V CDR1 and CDR2: MNHEY, SVGEGT. Trimming cost V 0 bases and J 2 bases, with 20 bases left between them. This CDR3 region has 18 residues.

This chain joins TRBV7-2 and TRBJ2-7, with D tentatively TRBD2 (6 bases). The CDR3 is 14 amino acids. Germline CDR1 reads SGHTA; CDR2 reads FQGNSA. The V end was cut by 1 base, the J end by 7 bases, with 14 bases between. CDR3 loop: CASSLVAVAREQYF. For the CDR3, the DNA is TGTGCCAGCAGCTTAGTAGCGGTAGCGAGGGAGCAGTACTTC. The variable domain in full, with the rest retrieved from reference TRBV7-2 and TRBJ2-7, is GAGVSQSPSNKVTEKGKDVELRCDPISGHTALYWYRQSLGQGLEFLIYFQGNSAPDKSGLPSDRFSAERTGGSVSTLTIQRTQQEDSAVYLCASSLVAVAREQYFGPGTRLTVT.

This clonotype was seen ten or more times. The chain joins TRBV9 to TRBJ2-3; D call uncertain. V was cut by 2 bases and J by 2 bases, with 6 bases left in between. CDR1 is SGDLS, CDR2 YYNGEE, per germline. The CDR3 contains 13 residues. CDR3 region: CASSVAPTDTQYF. DNA for the CDR3: TGTGCCAGCAGCGTGGCACCCACAGATACGCAGTATTTT.

This clonotype was counted only a few times. The genes are TRBV28 and TRBJ2-3, with 12 bases identical to TRBD2. Germline V CDR1 and CDR2: MDHEN, SYDVKM. The V and J ends lost 6 bases and 6 bases, in that order; junction bases with no gene match: 16. This CDR3 contains 18 residues. CDR3 residues: CASSSNTWTSGIGDTQYF. CDR3 sequence (DNA): TGTGCCAGCAGCTCAAATACATGGACTAGCGGGATTGGGGATACGCAGTATTTT.

A few counts support this clonotype. The chain is built from TRBV6-1 and TRBJ2-3; 8 nucleotides match TRBD1. J lost 2 bases, V lost 6 bases, and 4 bases had no gene match. Per the germline V gene, CDR1 is MNHNS and CDR2 is SASEGT. This CDR3 has 14 amino acids. This CDR3 reads CASRPDRVTDTQYF. The CDR3 bases are TGTGCCAGCAGGCCGGACAGGGTCACAGATACGCAGTATTTT.

This clonotype was seen only a few times. The chain links TRBV6-2 or TRBV6-3 to TRBJ2-2; 11 bases are a match to TRBD1. Germline V gene lookup returns CDR1 MNHEY and CDR2 SVGEGT. V gave up 8 bases and J gave up 4 bases; unmatched junction bases: 3. This CDR3 spans 14 amino acids. The CDR3 DNA follows: TGTGCCAGCCTAGGACAGGGGGCCACCGGGGAGCTGTTTTTT. Encoded protein: CASLGQGATGELFF.